This section outlines one TCR beta chain sequence together with its context. Its antigen is not known. Germline V gene sequence: CDR1 GTSNPN, CDR2 SVGIG (reference sequence). V lost 4 bases to trimming and J lost 0 bases, with 9 bases between them. The CDR3 has 14 amino acids. Assay execution proceeded at the deep level. Sequencing was performed with immunoSEQ multiplex PCR; in TCRdb, only in-frame clones are kept and a portion is missing. This sample yields approximately 2.4 million clones, of which more than 90% are seen a single time; 0.1% to 0.15% belongs to the top ten. Both subsets, CD45RA+ naive and CD45RA-negative memory, were split from the CD4+ cells. This specimen belongs to a study of shared clonotypes between healthy human individuals. General study findings and limits: Relative to memory subsets, naive subsets generally showed larger estimated richness. Non-shared clonotypes were found to have lower generation probabilities than the clonotypes that were shared by all four of the sorted-subset donors.

The V call is TRBV30, the J call TRBJ2-2; D not certain. This clonotype originated in a man between 18 and 35 years old in good health. The sequencing sample was made of naive CD4+ T cells sorted from blood. Indicated subset: CD45RA+ positively selected. CDR3 nucleotides: TGTGCCTGGAACTCGGCACCGAACACCGGGGAGCTGTTTTTT. This codes for CAWNSAPNTGELFF.